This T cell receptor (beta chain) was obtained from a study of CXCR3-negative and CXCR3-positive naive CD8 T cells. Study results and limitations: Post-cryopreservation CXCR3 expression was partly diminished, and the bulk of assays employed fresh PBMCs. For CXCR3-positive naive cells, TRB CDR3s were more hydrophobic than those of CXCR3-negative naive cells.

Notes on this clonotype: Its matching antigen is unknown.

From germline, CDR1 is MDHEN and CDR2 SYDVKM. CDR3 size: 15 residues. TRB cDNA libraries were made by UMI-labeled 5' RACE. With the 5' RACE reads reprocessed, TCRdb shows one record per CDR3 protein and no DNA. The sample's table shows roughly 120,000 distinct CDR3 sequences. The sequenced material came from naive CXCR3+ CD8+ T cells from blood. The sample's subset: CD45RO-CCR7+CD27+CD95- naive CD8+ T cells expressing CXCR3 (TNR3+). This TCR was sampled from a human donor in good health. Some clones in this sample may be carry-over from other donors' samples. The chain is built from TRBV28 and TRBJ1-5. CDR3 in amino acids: CASSLTGYSNQPQHF.